This T cell receptor (beta chain) was recorded in a study of tumor-infiltrating lymphocytes in primary liver carcinoma. Unsorted bulk tissue of about 20-31 mg yielded co-extracted RNA and DNA. Treatment-naive at the time, the patients had chronic HBV infection. Total RNA amounting to approximately 460 ng was the source from which TCR beta cDNA was made with a constant-region primer. Employing slightly modified ARM-PCR, three nested multiplex PCR rounds were run, and these gave rise to the TCR beta libraries. TCRdb itself ran the multiplex PCR reads through MiXCR, one entry per CDR3 protein. The sample contains 80,000 or so distinct CDR3 sequences, about two thirds of which appear only once. Sequenced: liver tumor tissue from sampling region 4. Subset of the sample: tumor region T4, right-lateral pole. The clonotype comes from a woman aged 60 to 75 with primary liver carcinoma and hepatitis B virus infection.

CDR3 sequence reads: CAISEATETQYF. The CDR3, as DNA: TGTGCCATCAGTGAGGCGACAGAGACCCAGTACTTC. The chain recombines TRBV10-3 with TRBJ2-5; D is unclear. CDR3 length equals 12 residues. The germline V gene encodes CDR1 ENHRY and CDR2 SYGVKD. The ends were cut back, 2 bases at V and 4 bases at J, with 5 bases in the middle.